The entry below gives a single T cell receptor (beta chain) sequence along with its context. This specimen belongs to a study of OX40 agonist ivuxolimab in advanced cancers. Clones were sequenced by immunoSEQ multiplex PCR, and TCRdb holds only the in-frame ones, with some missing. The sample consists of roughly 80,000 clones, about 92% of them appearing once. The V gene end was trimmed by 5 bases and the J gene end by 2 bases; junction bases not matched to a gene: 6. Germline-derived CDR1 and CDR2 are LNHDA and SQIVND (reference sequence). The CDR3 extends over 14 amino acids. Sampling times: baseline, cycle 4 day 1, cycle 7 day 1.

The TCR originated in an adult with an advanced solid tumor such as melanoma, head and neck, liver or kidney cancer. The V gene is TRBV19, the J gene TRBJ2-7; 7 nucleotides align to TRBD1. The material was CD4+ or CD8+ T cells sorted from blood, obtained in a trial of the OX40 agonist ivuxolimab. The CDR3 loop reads CASSDRDRTYEQYF. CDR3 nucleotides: TGTGCCAGTAGTGACCGGGACAGAACCTACGAGCAGTACTTC.